This TCR beta chain was found in a study of blood T cell repertoires in COVID-19. On the study more broadly: The origin of the acute and convalescent COVID-19 samples was the United States, Italy and Spain. T cells, B-cell-depleted T cells, or PBMCs provided the cDNA or gDNA that served as material.

Study processing details: Amplifying reference gene primers gave estimates of nucleated cell counts. Sequencing used immunoSEQ multiplex PCR; TCRdb keeps in-frame clones, though not all of them. V and J calls and clone size are those listed in that table; D and trimming were worked out from the DNA. The repertoire holds fewer than 450,000 clones, with around nine tenths as singletons. It was during active infection that Seattle patients were enrolled and then longitudinally followed. Sequenced input: peripheral blood. This sequence originates from a woman in her 70s with COVID-19, enrolled during active disease.

In DNA form, the CDR3 reads TGTGCCAGTAGCGTTACAGGGCCCACTGAAGCTTTCTTT. It translates to CASSVTGPTEAFF. This rearrangement joins TRBV19 to TRBJ1-1, with D possibly TRBD1 on 6 matching bases. V was trimmed by 6 bases and J by 4 bases, leaving 12 bases between them. This CDR3 comprises 13 residues. The V gene's germline CDR1 is LNHDA and CDR2 SQIVND (reference sequence).